This T cell receptor beta chain comes out of a study of T-cell reconstitution after alpha-beta-depleted transplantation in children. General study findings and limits: Surviving recipient T cells and thymic progenitors produced the high day-60 TCRbeta diversity seen in some patients. Counts and diversity of T cells one year after transplant came mostly from newly produced T cells. Expanded graft clones numbering several hundred reportedly gave rise to alpha-beta T cells about two months after transplant.

The sample holds a few counts of this clonotype. Its antigen is undetermined. The authors prepared the TCRbeta library with unique molecular identifiers. Each CDR3 protein gets one entry after TCRdb re-called the PCR reads with MiXCR. In the table there are fewer than 150,000 distinct CDR3 sequences, roughly 10% of which are singletons. The sample in question was PBMCs, mostly from graft donor cells, obtained 180 days after TCRalphabeta/CD19-depleted stem cell transplant. This TCR was sampled from a girl under two years old who had a stem cell transplant for combined immunodeficiency, so the T cells may come from the graft donor.

CDR3 residues: CASSGGYANTGELFF. The CDR3, as DNA: TGTGCCAGCTCAGGGGGGTACGCGAACACCGGGGAGCTGTTTTTT. The chain couples TRBV3-1 to TRBJ2-2, with a weak D call TRBD1 (7 bases). Germline CDR1 reads LGHDT; CDR2 reads YNNKEL (reference sequence). The CDR3 has 15 residues. Trimming removed 8 bases from V and 0 bases from J, with 13 bases in between.